The next 6 T cell receptor beta chains were all read from a single sample in a study of human T cells and chemical hapten exposure. Time point in this sample: patch test 1, 2 weeks after DPC sensitization. Sample treatment: therapeutic diphenylcyclopropenone sensitization with weekly scalp DPC. MiXCR, run by TCRdb on the RACE reads, gives a single entry per CDR3 protein. The sample consists of around 77,000 distinct CDR3 sequences, around 9.8% of them appearing once. The source material was whole blood, sampled in connection with sensitization to the hapten diphenylcyclopropenone (DPC). These TCRs come from a woman aged 40 to 50 with alopecia areata. Some clones in this sample may be carry-over from other donors' samples.

V gene TRBV18 combines with J gene TRBJ1-1; D not resolved. V lost 3 bases, J lost 0 bases, and 8 bases lay in between. The CDR3 loop spans 14 amino acids. CDR1 and CDR2 (germline): KGHSH, LQKENI. The CDR3 coding sequence is TGTGCCAGCTCACCGGGATTCATGAACACTGAAGCTTTCTTT. This codes for CASSPGFMNTEAFF.

This rearrangement joins TRBV7-2 to TRBJ2-6; 10 nucleotides align to TRBD1. CDR1 and CDR2 from the germline V gene are SGHTA and FQGNSA. The CDR3 covers 17 residues. V gave up 5 bases and J gave up 1 base; unmatched junction bases: 5. This chain's CDR3 is CASSPRTGGSGANVLTF. CDR3 DNA sequence: TGTGCCAGCAGCCCCAGGACAGGGGGGTCTGGGGCCAACGTCCTGACTTTC.

This clonotype came up many times. The chain links TRBV6-6 to TRBJ1-1; D might be TRBD1 (5 bases). Germline V gene data show CDR1 as MNHNY and CDR2 as SVGAGI (reference sequence). Trimming stripped 7 bases from V and 5 bases from J, with 11 bases between. The CDR3 is made up of 12 amino acids. Written as DNA, the CDR3 is TGTGCCAGCATTGCGGGGCCTACTGAAGCTTTCTTT. Translating gives CASIAGPTEAFF.

At least ten counts were recorded for this clonotype. The V and J genes are TRBV29-1 and TRBJ2-7; TRBD2 matches 8 bases. The junction had 8 bases not matched to a gene; V was cut back by 4 bases and J by 6 bases. Germline lookup yields CDR1 SQVTM and CDR2 ANQGSEA. There are 13 residues in the CDR3. The CDR3: CSVGGAGGFEQYF. CDR3 bases: TGCAGCGTTGGTGGGGCGGGGGGCTTCGAGCAGTACTTC.

The V call is TRBV4-3, the J call TRBJ2-5, with no clear D. V shed 1 base and J shed 2 bases, with 5 bases lying between them. CDR3 length: 13 amino acids. Per the germline V gene, CDR1 is LGHNA and CDR2 is YSLEER. CDR3 amino acids: CASSQVFQETQYF. CDR3 bases: TGCGCCAGCAGCCAAGTGTTTCAAGAGACCCAGTACTTC.

The rearrangement joins TRBV20-1 to TRBJ2-1; D gene unclear. The CDR3 extends over 14 amino acids. Trimming took 5 bases from V and 0 from J, leaving 11 bases between them. Per germline, CDR1 DFQATT and CDR2 SNEGSKA (reference sequence). The CDR3 nucleotides are TGCAGTGCTTACGACCTGAGCTCCTACAATGAGCAGTTCTTC. Translation: CSAYDLSSYNEQFF.